The T cell receptor beta chain described here comes from a study of T cells after yellow fever vaccination. A 5'RACE template-switching step, the method used to make TCR cDNA, added a universal primer site and UMIs. From the 5' RACE reads, TCRdb called clonotypes with MiXCR, one entry per CDR3 protein. The table shows 100,000 to 150,000 distinct CDR3 sequences, with about 15% occurring only once. Concerning this clonotype: Its specificity is unknown.

CDR1 and CDR2 (germline): SGHKS, YYEKEE (reference sequence). CDR3 length equals 16 residues. The ends were cut back, 4 bases at V and 6 bases at J, with 21 bases in the middle. Findings of the study overall: Researchers noted that a small share of clonotypes showed up in both CD4 and CD8 compartments.

The TCR was taken from a man younger than 30 who received the YFV17D yellow fever vaccine. Specimen: CD8+ T cells sorted from PBMCs, collected 5 days after the yellow fever booster vaccination. The chain has TRBV5-5 and TRBJ2-3; possible D gene TRBD2, 7 bases. Written as DNA, the CDR3 is TGTGCCAGCAGCCCCCCTTTTGAGGGGGGGCGGGATACGCAGTATTTT. Amino acid sequence: CASSPPFEGGRDTQYF.